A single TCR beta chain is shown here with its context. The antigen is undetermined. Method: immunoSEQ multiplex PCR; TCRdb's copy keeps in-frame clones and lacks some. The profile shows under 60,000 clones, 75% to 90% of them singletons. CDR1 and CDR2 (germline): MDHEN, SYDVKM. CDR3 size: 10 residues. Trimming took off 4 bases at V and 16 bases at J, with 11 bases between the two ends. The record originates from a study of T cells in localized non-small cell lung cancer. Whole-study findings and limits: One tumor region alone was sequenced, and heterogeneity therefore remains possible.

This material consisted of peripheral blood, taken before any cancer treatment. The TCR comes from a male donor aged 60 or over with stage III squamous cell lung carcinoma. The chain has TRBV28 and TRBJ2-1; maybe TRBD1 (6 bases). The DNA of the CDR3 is TGTGCCAGCAGTTCAAACAGGGTTTTCTTC. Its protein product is CASSSNRVFF.